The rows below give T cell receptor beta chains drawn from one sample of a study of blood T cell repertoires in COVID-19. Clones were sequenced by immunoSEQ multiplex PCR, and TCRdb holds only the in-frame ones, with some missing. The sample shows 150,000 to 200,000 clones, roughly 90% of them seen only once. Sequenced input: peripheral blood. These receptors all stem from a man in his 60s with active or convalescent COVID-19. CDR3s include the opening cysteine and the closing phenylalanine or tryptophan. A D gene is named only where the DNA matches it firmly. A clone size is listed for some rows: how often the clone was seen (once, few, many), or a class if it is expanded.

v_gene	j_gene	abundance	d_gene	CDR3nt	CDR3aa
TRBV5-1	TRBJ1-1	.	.	TGCGCCAGCAGCTTGGGCAGGGGTGGTAACACTGAAGCTTTCTTT	CASSLGRGGNTEAFF
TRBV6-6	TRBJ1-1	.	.	TGTGCCAGCAGCACGACGGGGAACACTGAAGCTTTCTTT	CASSTTGNTEAFF
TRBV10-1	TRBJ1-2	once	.	TGCGCCAGCAGTGAGGGGTGGGGCGGCTACACCTTC	CASSEGWGGYTF
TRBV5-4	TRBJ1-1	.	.	TGTGCCAGCAGCTTGGAGAGGCTGGGGGGAACTGAAGCTTTCTTT	CASSLERLGGTEAFF
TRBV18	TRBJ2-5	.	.	TGTGCCAGCTCACCTCTTACCGTGGGGGGAACGGAGACCCAGTACTTC	CASSPLTVGGTETQYF
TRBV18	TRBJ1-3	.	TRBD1	TGTGCCAGCTCTCCGGACAGGGGGCCTGGAAACACCATATATTTT	CASSPDRGPGNTIYF
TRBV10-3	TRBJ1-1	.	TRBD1	TGTGCCATCAGTGGTAGACAGGGGTCCCAAATGAACACTGAAGCTTTCTTT	CAISGRQGSQMNTEAFF
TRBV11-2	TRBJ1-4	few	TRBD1	TGTGCCAGCAGCTTACGCACAGGGGGGGTAAGAGATGAAAAACTGTTTTTT	CASSLRTGGVRDEKLFF
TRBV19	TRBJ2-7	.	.	TGTGCCAGTAGTCCCCGGGAGCCAGTCTCCGAGCAGTACTTC	CASSPREPVSEQYF
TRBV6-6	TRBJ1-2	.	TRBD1	TGTGCCAGCAGCAAACAGACAGGGGATAGAATTTATGGCTACACCTTC	CASSKQTGDRIYGYTF
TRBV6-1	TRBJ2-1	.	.	TGTGCCAGCAGTGAACTTGGCGGACAGACAAGCTCCTACAATGAGCAGTTCTTC	CASSELGGQTSSYNEQFF
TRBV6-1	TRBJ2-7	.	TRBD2	TGTGCCAGCAGTTTCGGGACTAGCGGGAGCGACGAGCAGTACTTC	CASSFGTSGSDEQYF
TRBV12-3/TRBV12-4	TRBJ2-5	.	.	TGTGCCAGCAGTTCCGGAGAAGCCCAGTACTTC	CASSSGEAQYF
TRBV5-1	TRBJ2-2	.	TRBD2	TGCGCCAGCAGCGGAACCGGGACTACGAACACCGGGGAGCTGTTTTTT	CASSGTGTTNTGELFF
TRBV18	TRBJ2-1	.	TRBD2	TGTGCCAGCGGGACTAGCATCTACAATGAGCAGTTCTTC	CASGTSIYNEQFF
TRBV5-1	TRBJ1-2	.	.	TGCGCCAGCAGCTTCTTTACAGGGAGTAACTATGGCTACACCTTC	CASSFFTGSNYGYTF
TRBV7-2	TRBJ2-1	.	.	TGTGCCAGCAGCTTAGGCTCTGAGGTCAATGAGCAGTTCTTC	CASSLGSEVNEQFF
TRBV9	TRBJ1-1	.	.	TGTGCCAGCAGCCCCCGGGATCATGGGGCTTTCTTT	CASSPRDHGAFF
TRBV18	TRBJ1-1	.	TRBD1	TGTGCCAGCTCACCGGTTGACAGGGCGACAGTGAACACTGAAGCTTTCTTT	CASSPVDRATVNTEAFF
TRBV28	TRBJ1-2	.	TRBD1	TGTGCCAGCAGTGGACAGGCTTTTAACTATGGCTACACCTTC	CASSGQAFNYGYTF
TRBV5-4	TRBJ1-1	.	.	TGTGCCAGCAGCTCCCCACAGGTCAACACTGAAGCTTTCTTT	CASSSPQVNTEAFF
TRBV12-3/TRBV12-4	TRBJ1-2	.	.	TGTGCCAGCAGCCGAGACAGCTATGGCTACACCTTC	CASSRDSYGYTF
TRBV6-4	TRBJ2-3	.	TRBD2	TGTGCCAGCAGTGAAGGGCCTAGCGGACCAGATACGCAGTATTTT	CASSEGPSGPDTQYF
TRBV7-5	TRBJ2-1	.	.	TGTGTCAGAAGCTTATTTCCGGGATGTGAGCAGTTCTTC	CVRSLFPGCEQFF
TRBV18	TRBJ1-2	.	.	TGTGCCAGCTCCCCCGAGGAGCATGGCTACACCTTC	CASSPEEHGYTF
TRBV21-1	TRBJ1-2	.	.	TGTGCCAGCAGCCACAGGGGAAAGGGTAACTATGGCTACACCTTC	CASSHRGKGNYGYTF
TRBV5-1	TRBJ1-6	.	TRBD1	TGCGCCAGCAGCTCCCAGACAGGGTGGCGGTCACCCCTCCACTTT	CASSSQTGWRSPLHF
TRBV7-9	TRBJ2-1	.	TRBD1	TGTGCCAGCAGCTTAAGGACAGGGGGGAATGAGCAGTTCTTC	CASSLRTGGNEQFF
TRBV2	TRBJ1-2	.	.	TGTGCCAGCACTGAGGGGCAGGACTATGGCTACACCTTC	CASTEGQDYGYTF
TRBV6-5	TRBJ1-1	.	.	TGTGCCAGCAGTTACTCGGAGTTGAACACTGAAGCTTTCTTT	CASSYSELNTEAFF
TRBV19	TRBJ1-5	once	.	TGTGCCAGTAGTCAACTCCTACGAGGGCCCCAGCATTTT	CASSQLLRGPQHF
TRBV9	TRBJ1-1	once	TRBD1	TGTGCCAGCAGCGTAGAGGGGGCAGGCCTAAACACTGAAGCTTTCTTT	CASSVEGAGLNTEAFF
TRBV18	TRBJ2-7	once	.	TGTGCCAGCTCACCCCCCCAGCCGGGAAAGAGGTACGAGCAGTACTTC	CASSPPQPGKRYEQYF
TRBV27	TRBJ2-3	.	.	TGTGCCAGCAGTTCGTGGGGGCCCACCACAGATACGCAGTATTTT	CASSSWGPTTDTQYF
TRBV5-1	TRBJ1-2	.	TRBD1	TGCGCCAGCAGCCGGGACAGGGACGCGACAACTAACTATGGCTACACCTTC	CASSRDRDATTNYGYTF
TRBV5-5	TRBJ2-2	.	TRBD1	TGTGCCAGCAGCTCAGGGGGCGTCGACACCGGGGAGCTGTTTTTT	CASSSGGVDTGELFF
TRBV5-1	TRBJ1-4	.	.	TGCGCCAGCAGCTTGGCAGGTTCAACAACTAATGAAAAACTGTTTTTT	CASSLAGSTTNEKLFF
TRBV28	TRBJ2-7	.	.	TGTGCCAGCAACGAGGGGGTTGTGGACTCCTACGAGCAGTACTTC	CASNEGVVDSYEQYF
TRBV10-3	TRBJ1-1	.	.	TGTGCCATCGGTGGAACAGGGAAAGCCGAAGCTTTCTTT	CAIGGTGKAEAFF
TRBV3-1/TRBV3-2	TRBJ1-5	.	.	TGTGCCAGCAGCCAAGCTGGTGACAGGCTCCAGCATTTT	CASSQAGDRLQHF
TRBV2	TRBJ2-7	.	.	TGTGCCAGCAGTGAGGGGGGCAGGGGGGCCTACGAGCAGTACTTC	CASSEGGRGAYEQYF
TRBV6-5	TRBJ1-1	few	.	TGTGCCAGCAGTAAGCAGGGGATGAACACTGAAGCTTTCTTT	CASSKQGMNTEAFF
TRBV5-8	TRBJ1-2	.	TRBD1	TGTGCCAGCAGCTCCGGGACAGCTAACTATGGCTACACCTTC	CASSSGTANYGYTF